Each of the 17 T cell receptor beta chains below was sequenced from the same sample in a study of T cells after yellow fever vaccination. TCRdb reprocessed the 5' RACE reads via MiXCR and lists one record per CDR3 protein. The sample records roughly 150,000 distinct CDR3 sequences, 7.7% being singletons. The sequencing used CD4+ T cells sorted from PBMCs, collected 5 days after the yellow fever booster vaccination. The origin of the receptors is a man aged 30 to 45 who received the YFV17D yellow fever vaccine.

This clonotype was seen many times. The V gene is TRBV7-9, the J gene TRBJ2-2; D may be TRBD2 (5 bases). V lost 5 bases and J 4 bases, leaving 14 bases between the germline ends. The germline CDR1 and CDR2 sequences are SEHNR and FQNEAQ (reference sequence). The CDR3 runs to 15 residues. The CDR3 here is CASSPSGVSTGELFF. The CDR3 DNA follows: TGTGCCAGCAGCCCTTCCGGGGTCAGCACCGGGGAGCTGTTTTTT.

Turning to this clonotype: Since a much larger clone is just one base distant, this may be a read error. This chain connects TRBV14 to TRBJ1-3; no definite D call. Germline CDR1 and CDR2: SGHDN and FVKESK. The CDR3 covers 13 residues. With 6 bases removed from V and 2 bases from J, the gap between germline ends came to 8 bases. Written as DNA, the CDR3 is TGTGCCAGCAGTCGTACCACTGGAAACACCATATATTTT. Protein: CASSRTTGNTIYF.

This clonotype was picked up many times. The chain employs TRBV3-1 and TRBJ2-2, with 8 bases that match TRBD2. V shed 2 bases, J shed 1 base, and the junction held 3 bases outside the gene matches. The CDR3 sequence is 16 residues long. Germline V gene lookup returns CDR1 LGHDT and CDR2 YNNKEL (reference sequence). CDR3 nucleotide sequence: TGTGCCAGCAGCCAAACTAGCGGAGTGAACACCGGGGAGCTGTTTTTT. Residues: CASSQTSGVNTGELFF.

This clonotype was counted a single time. This sequence joins TRBV6-5 and TRBJ2-2, with unresolved D. Germline CDR1 MNHEY, CDR2 SVGAGI. This CDR3 is 13 amino acids long. V was shortened by 2 bases and J by 4 bases, with 5 bases between the two germline ends. This CDR3 reads CASSYPSTGELFF. CDR3 in DNA: TGTGCCAGCAGTTACCCGTCCACCGGGGAGCTGTTTTTT.

V is TRBV14 and J is TRBJ2-1, with 8 bases identical to TRBD1. Germline values: CDR1 SGHDN, CDR2 FVKESK. Losses at the gene ends were 3 bases for V and 8 bases for J; bases not matched to a gene: 0. CDR3 length: 12 residues. CDR3 amino acids: CASSQDRDEQFF. The CDR3 bases are TGTGCCAGCAGCCAGGACAGGGATGAGCAGTTCTTC.

In this sample, this clonotype turned up many times. J is TRBJ2-3 and V is TRBV7-2; D call uncertain. V was trimmed by 0 bases and J by 8 bases, leaving 6 bases between them. CDR1 SGHTA and CDR2 FQGNSA come from the germline V gene. The CDR3 loop spans 12 amino acids. In nucleotides, the CDR3 is TGTGCCAGCAGCTTAGCCCTAGTTACGCAGTATTTT. Translated: CASSLALVTQYF. The whole variable domain, filled in from reference TRBV7-2 and TRBJ2-3, reads GAGVSQSPSNKVTEKGKDVELRCDPISGHTALYWYRQSLGQGLEFLIYFQGNSAPDKSGLPSDRFSAERTGGSVSTLTIQRTQQEDSAVYLCASSLALVTQYFGPGTRLTVL.

This clonotype was counted many times. CDR3 region: CSARVRGRSVLNTEAFF. In DNA form, the CDR3 reads TGCAGTGCTAGAGTCAGGGGGCGTTCCGTTCTGAACACTGAAGCTTTCTTT. The chain uses TRBV20-1 and TRBJ1-1; 8 bases map to TRBD1. In germline, CDR1 is DFQATT, CDR2 SNEGSKA (reference sequence). J lost 0 bases, V lost 1 base, and 10 bases had no gene match. This CDR3 region has 17 residues.

There are many counts of this clonotype. The J gene is TRBJ2-1, the V gene TRBV11-2; TRBD2 aligns across 13 bases. V lost 4 bases and J lost 0; bases outside the gene matches: 12. Germline CDR1 reads SGHAT; CDR2 reads FQNNGV. The CDR3 has 20 residues. CDR3 in amino acids: CASSSWGGTSGASSYNEQFF. CDR3 nucleotides: TGTGCCAGCAGCTCCTGGGGTGGGACTAGCGGGGCGAGCTCCTACAATGAGCAGTTCTTC.

This clonotype was counted many times. The chain has TRBV12-3 or TRBV12-4 and TRBJ2-4; 7 nucleotides align to TRBD2. The CDR3 consists of 15 residues. V was clipped by 3 bases and J by 5 bases; unmatched bases: 7. CDR3 sequence (DNA): TGTGCCAGCAGTTTGGACGGGACTAACGAAAACATTCAGTACTTC. The encoded protein is CASSLDGTNENIQYF.

The table lists this clonotype with many counts. The chain has TRBV6-5 and TRBJ2-3; D gene unclear. CDR1 and CDR2 from the germline V gene are MNHEY and SVGAGI. V lost 6 bases and J 4 bases, leaving 8 bases between the germline ends. The CDR3 is 12 residues long. Written as DNA, the CDR3 is TGTGCCAGCAGCCACAATCCAGATACGCAGTATTTT. This sequence encodes CASSHNPDTQYF.

This clonotype was seen ten or more times. V gene TRBV6-5 combines with J gene TRBJ2-1; 10 bases align to TRBD1. After removal of 7 bases from V and 6 bases from J, the junction contained 6 bases not matched to a gene. The CDR3 totals 14 residues. Germline lookup yields CDR1 MNHEY and CDR2 SVGAGI. Written as DNA, the CDR3 is TGTGCCAGCACCACCCGGGACAGGGGCAATGAGCAGTTCTTC. Amino acids: CASTTRDRGNEQFF.

In regard to this clonotype: A read error is possible here, since a much larger clone lies one base away. The CDR3 DNA reads as TGTGCCATCAGTGAACGGCGGGAGGATAGCTCCTACGAGCAGTACTTC. Translating gives CAISERREDSSYEQYF. The genes are TRBV10-3 and TRBJ2-7, with 8 bases that match TRBD2. Germline V gene sequence: CDR1 ENHRY, CDR2 SYGVKD. The CDR3 extends over 16 amino acids. V lost 3 bases, J lost 0 bases, and 7 bases stayed unmatched.

This chain uses TRBV5-5 with TRBJ2-7; D gene uncertain. The germline gives CDR1 SGHKS, CDR2 YYEKEE (reference sequence). The CDR3 spans 16 residues. Deletions cut 0 bases from V and 2 bases from J, with 15 bases between. DNA of the CDR3: TGTGCCAGCAGCTTGGGGGGAACTCCGTCACCCTACGAGCAGTACTTC. Residues: CASSLGGTPSPYEQYF.

In this sample, this clonotype turned up many times. This chain connects TRBV7-3 to TRBJ2-5; 11 bases agree with TRBD1. The V and J ends lost 5 bases and 8 bases, in that order; junction bases with no gene match: 4. CDR3 length: 13 residues. CDR1 and CDR2 from the germline V gene are SGHTA and FQGTGA. The CDR3 DNA follows: TGTGCCAGCAGCCCCGGACAGGGGGCTACCCAGTACTTC. Its translation: CASSPGQGATQYF.

This chain connects TRBV20-1 to TRBJ2-5, with 7 bases matching TRBD1. Germline V gene data show CDR1 as DFQATT and CDR2 as SNEGSKA (reference sequence). The V and J ends lost 8 bases and 5 bases, in that order; junction bases with no gene match: 5. The length of the CDR3 is 11 residues. As DNA, the CDR3 is TGCAGTCAGAGGGGGCACGAGACCCAGTACTTC. Amino acid sequence: CSQRGHETQYF.

This clonotype was picked up many times. The chain has TRBV29-1 and TRBJ2-5; TRBD1 might be the D (6 bases). CDR1 is SQVTM, CDR2 ANQGSEA, per germline. Trimming left V 7 bases short and J 1 base short, with 16 bases between. This CDR3 has 14 residues. The CDR3 DNA reads TGCAGCGCAATTACAGGGTTCGGCCAAGAGACCCAGTACTTC. This encodes CSAITGFGQETQYF.

In this sample, this clonotype turned up many times. CDR3 sequence reads: CASGSTLTGELFF. The CDR3 DNA reads as TGCGCCAGCGGGTCGACCCTAACAGGGGAGCTGTTTTTT. The chain combines TRBV4-1 with TRBJ2-2; D remains ambiguous. The CDR3 extends over 13 amino acids. V was cut by 8 bases and J by 8 bases, with 15 bases left in between. Germline V lookup: CDR1 MGHRA, CDR2 YSYEKL.